The 9 T cell receptor beta chains below were found in one sample sequenced in a study of blood T cell repertoires in COVID-19. The protocol was immunoSEQ multiplex PCR, while the TCRdb copy is restricted to in-frame clones and leaves out a portion. The data hold some 47,000 clones, with approximately 85% observed a single time. Material: peripheral blood. The receptors come from a woman aged 55-69 years with acute or convalescent COVID-19.

This chain connects TRBV6-5 to TRBJ1-2; D call uncertain. This CDR3 region has 13 residues. The germline V gene encodes CDR1 MNHEY and CDR2 SVGAGI. Trimming removed 0 bases from V and 4 bases from J, with 6 bases in between. The CDR3 sequence: CASSYSNGYGYTF. The CDR3 nucleotides read TGTGCCAGCAGTTACTCTAACGGCTATGGCTACACCTTC.

CDR3 in amino acids: CASSLGLADYNEQFF. As DNA, the CDR3 is TGTGCCAGCAGCTTAGGTCTAGCGGATTACAATGAGCAGTTCTTC. The chain links TRBV7-2 to TRBJ2-1; 7 nucleotides match TRBD2. Germline V gives CDR1 SGHTA, CDR2 FQGNSA. After removal of 1 base from V and 4 bases from J, the junction contained 4 bases not matched to a gene. CDR3 length: 15 amino acids.

The V gene is TRBV7-9, the J gene TRBJ2-7; a weak D match, TRBD2 (5 bases). Trimming left V 3 bases short and J 2 bases short, with 11 bases between. Germline V gene data show CDR1 as SEHNR and CDR2 as FQNEAQ (reference sequence). This CDR3 spans 14 amino acids. The CDR3 reads CASSFEGLAYEQYF. CDR3 nucleotide sequence: TGTGCCAGCAGCTTTGAGGGTTTGGCCTACGAGCAGTACTTC.

The gene calls are TRBV18 and TRBJ1-6; TRBD1 agrees at 11 bases. The CDR3 runs 16 residues. The V gene's germline CDR1 is KGHSH and CDR2 LQKENI. With V trimmed by 4 bases and J by 8 bases, 7 bases remained unmatched. The CDR3 loop reads CASSRGQGGVHSPLHF. The CDR3, as DNA: TGTGCCAGCTCACGGGGACAGGGGGGTGTCCATTCACCCCTCCACTTT. The full variable domain, completed using reference TRBV18 and TRBJ1-6, is NAGVMQNPRHLVRRRGQEARLRCSPMKGHSHVYWYRQLPEEGLKFMVYLQKENIIDESGMPKERFSAEFPKEGPSILRIQQVVRGDSAAYFCASSRGQGGVHSPLHFGNGTRLTVT.

The chain is built from TRBV5-5 and TRBJ2-1; 11 bases fit TRBD2. V dropped 4 bases and J dropped 4; count of bases not matched to a gene: 7. The germline CDR1 and CDR2 sequences are SGHKS and YYEKEE (reference sequence). This CDR3 has 16 residues. CDR3 sequence reads: CASSRLTSGGYNEQFF. CDR3 DNA: TGTGCCAGCAGCCGGTTAACTAGCGGGGGTTACAATGAGCAGTTCTTC.

This chain links TRBV5-6 with TRBJ2-7, with unresolved D. This CDR3 is 12 amino acids long. V dropped 4 bases and J dropped 5 bases, with 10 bases sitting between them. CDR1 is SGHDT and CDR2 is YYEEEE in the germline V gene. The CDR3 DNA sequence: TGTGCCAGCAGCCGCGACACAAACGAGCAGTACTTC. This codes for CASSRDTNEQYF.

The V and J genes are TRBV28 and TRBJ1-2; TRBD1 matches at 7 bases. In germline, CDR1 is MDHEN, CDR2 SYDVKM. J lost 6 bases, V lost 6 bases, and 7 bases had no gene match. The CDR3 runs to 13 residues. This CDR3 reads CASRPDRVHGYTF. The CDR3 DNA reads TGTGCCAGCAGACCAGACAGGGTGCATGGCTACACCTTC.

This clone occurred once. The chain couples TRBV4-1 to TRBJ2-1, with 11 bases lining up with TRBD2. The CDR3 is 18 residues long. CDR1 is MGHRA and CDR2 is YSYEKL in the germline V gene. Trimming cost V 2 bases and J 8 bases; bases outside gene matches: 14. As DNA, the CDR3 is TGCGCCAGCAGCCAAACACCGGAATTAGCGGGAGGGTGGGATGAGCAGTTCTTC. This codes for CASSQTPELAGGWDEQFF.

The CDR3 is CASSQELAGHYEQYF. DNA of the CDR3: TGTGCCAGCAGCCAGGAACTAGCGGGGCACTACGAGCAGTACTTC. The chain couples TRBV4-2 to TRBJ2-7, with 10 bases aligning to TRBD2. The ends lost 3 bases at V and 3 bases at J; junction bases unmatched: 5. Germline loops: CDR1 LGHNA, CDR2 YNFKEQ. The CDR3 runs to 15 residues.